These 17 T cell receptor beta chains share one sample of origin, sequenced in a study of cytomegalovirus exposure and HLA in healthy donors. The study ran its PCR with 60 Vbeta and 13 Jbeta primers. The repertoire was sequenced with immunoSEQ multiplex PCR; TCRdb's copy has only in-frame clones and lacks some. The table includes 150,000 to 200,000 clones, approximately 59% detected once. Specimen: PBMCs. These receptors all come from a man aged 35-49 years in good health and CMV-seronegative.

V gene TRBV6-5 combines with J gene TRBJ1-2, with 10 nucleotides matching TRBD1. Germline loops: CDR1 MNHEY, CDR2 SVGAGI. The CDR3 consists of 14 residues. After removal of 7 bases from V and 2 bases from J, the junction contained 4 bases not matched to a gene. In nucleotides, the CDR3 is TGTGCCAGCATCCTGGACAGGGGGAACTATGGCTACACCTTC. Its translation is CASILDRGNYGYTF.

The chain employs TRBV5-1 and TRBJ1-1; TRBD1 matches at 10 bases. With V trimmed by 4 bases and J by 0 bases, 6 bases remained unmatched. The CDR3 is made up of 16 amino acids. Germline V gene data show CDR1 as SGHRS and CDR2 as YFSETQ. CDR3 region: CASSHRQGALNTEAFF. CDR3 coding DNA: TGCGCCAGCAGCCACCGACAGGGGGCCCTGAACACTGAAGCTTTCTTT.

This chain links TRBV6-1 with TRBJ1-1; D may be TRBD1 (6 bases). Trimming took 4 bases from V and 0 from J, leaving 15 bases between them. The CDR3 runs to 16 residues. The germline CDR1 and CDR2 sequences are MNHNS and SASEGT. This CDR3 is CASSATGTRMNTEAFF. The CDR3, as DNA: TGTGCCAGCAGTGCTACCGGGACACGCATGAACACTGAAGCTTTCTTT.

The chain joins TRBV6-6 to TRBJ2-2; 10 bases agree with TRBD2. The CDR3 runs to 15 residues. Germline lookup yields CDR1 MNHNY and CDR2 SVGAGI (reference sequence). The V gene end was trimmed by 6 bases and the J gene end by 4 bases; junction bases not matched to a gene: 5. The CDR3 reads CASSPSGGATGELFF. The CDR3 DNA reads as TGTGCCAGCAGCCCAAGCGGGGGGGCCACCGGGGAGCTGTTTTTT.

The rearrangement joins TRBV27 to TRBJ2-5; 8 nucleotides match TRBD2. The V and J ends lost 3 bases and 7 bases, in that order; junction bases with no gene match: 4. CDR1 MNHEY and CDR2 SMNVEV come from the germline V gene (reference sequence). The CDR3 runs 13 residues. Here the CDR3 DNA reads TGTGCCAGCAGTTTGAGCGGGGGCGGGACCCAGTACTTC. Amino acid sequence: CASSLSGGGTQYF.

The gene calls are TRBV29-1 and TRBJ2-2; D is perhaps TRBD1 (5 bases). The length of the CDR3 is 16 residues. Germline CDR1 SQVTM, CDR2 ANQGSEA. V dropped 0 bases and J dropped 4 bases, with 15 bases sitting between them. The CDR3 region has the DNA TGCAGCGTTGAAGATCAGGATAGGGGCATCACCGGGGAGCTGTTTTTT. Translation gives CSVEDQDRGITGELFF.

The CDR3 region has the DNA TGTGCCAGCAGCGTAATGGCGGGGGAGTCAGAGACCCAGTACTTC. It codes for CASSVMAGESETQYF. The rearrangement joins TRBV9 to TRBJ2-5; 7 bases map to TRBD2. CDR3 length: 15 residues. V lost 1 base and J lost 4; bases outside the gene matches: 7. The germline V gene encodes CDR1 SGDLS and CDR2 YYNGEE.

This sequence joins TRBV23-1 and TRBJ2-7; a possible D gene is TRBD2 (5 bases). TRBV23-1 is flagged as an ORF with uncertain function. The CDR3 is 15 amino acids. V was cut by 4 bases and J by 4 bases, with 17 bases left in between. This CDR3 is CASSRPQSTRYEQYF. Here the CDR3 DNA reads TGCGCCAGCAGTCGGCCCCAATCCACTAGGTACGAGCAGTACTTC.

This clone has just a few counts. The chain couples TRBV5-6 to TRBJ2-7; TRBD1 aligns across 8 bases. The CDR3 is made up of 15 amino acids. Trimming at V came to 0 bases and at J to 7 bases, leaving 9 bases not matched to a gene. Germline CDR1 and CDR2: SGHDT and YYEEEE. The CDR3 region has the DNA TGTGCCAGCAGCTTGGGACAGGGGATTCTCTGGGAGCAGTACTTC. Its protein product is CASSLGQGILWEQYF.

The chain uses TRBV29-1 and TRBJ2-1, with 9 bases identical to TRBD2. Germline V gene sequence: CDR1 SQVTM, CDR2 ANQGSEA. This CDR3 comprises 14 residues. Trimming at V came to 4 bases and at J to 12 bases, leaving 13 bases not matched to a gene. The CDR3 DNA sequence: TGCAGCGTTGGGGATCTAGCGGGAAAAATGGGGCAGTTCTTC. Its protein is CSVGDLAGKMGQFF.

The CDR3 DNA reads TGTGCCAGCAGCCTCGGACAGGGCAGTAATGGCTACACCTTC. Protein: CASSLGQGSNGYTF. The V and J genes are TRBV5-4 and TRBJ1-2; 8 positions match TRBD1. CDR1 is SGHNT, CDR2 YYREEE, per germline (reference sequence). The CDR3 has 14 amino acids. Trimming at V came to 4 bases and at J to 6 bases, leaving 8 bases not matched to a gene.

This clone was seen a few times. The chain couples TRBV5-4 to TRBJ2-3; 15 bases line up with TRBD2. In germline, CDR1 is SGHNT, CDR2 YYREEE (reference sequence). Unmatched junction bases numbered 4, after V lost 4 bases and J lost 4 bases. This CDR3 comprises 16 residues. For the CDR3, the DNA is TGTGCCAGCAGCACCCGGACTAGCGGGAGGGCAGATACGCAGTATTTT. Protein sequence: CASSTRTSGRADTQYF.

This rearrangement joins TRBV6-1 to TRBJ2-5; 9 bases align to TRBD1. CDR1 is MNHNS and CDR2 is SASEGT in the germline V gene. The CDR3 sequence is 15 residues long. V lost 4 bases, J lost 4 bases, and 7 bases stayed unmatched. CDR3 sequence (DNA): TGTGCCAGCAGTGCCCGGGACAGGGAGAGAGAGACCCAGTACTTC. Amino acid sequence: CASSARDRERETQYF.

The chain combines TRBV19 with TRBJ1-4; D ambiguous. V lost 5 bases, J lost 0 bases, and 10 bases lay in between. Per the germline V gene, CDR1 is LNHDA and CDR2 is SQIVND (reference sequence). The CDR3 length is 15 residues. The CDR3 sequence is CASSLTPATNEKLFF. CDR3 DNA sequence: TGTGCCAGTAGTCTTACACCAGCAACTAATGAAAAACTGTTTTTT.

This chain uses TRBV21-1 with TRBJ2-2; the listed D gene, TRBD2, was not tested against the DNA. TRBV21-1 is shown as a pseudogene. The CDR3 totals 17 residues. The CDR3 loop is CASLFGTSGKNTGELFF. CDR3 DNA: TGTGCCAGCCTTTTTGGGACTAGCGGGAAGAACACCGGGGAGCTGTTTTTT.

This clone showed up just a few times. This chain uses TRBV12-5 with TRBJ1-1; 10 positions match TRBD1. Germline V gene sequence: CDR1 LGHNT, CDR2 FRNRAP. This CDR3 has 13 residues. V was clipped by 6 bases and J by 4 bases; unmatched bases: 2. The CDR3, as DNA: TGTGCTAGTGGGTGGGACAGGGGCACTGAAGCTTTCTTT. It specifies CASGWDRGTEAFF.

This chain connects TRBV5-6 to TRBJ1-4; D might be TRBD1 (6 bases). V lost 0 bases and J 7 bases, leaving 13 bases between the germline ends. The CDR3 is made up of 15 amino acids. Germline CDR1 reads SGHDT; CDR2 reads YYEEEE. CDR3 in amino acids: CASSLGQGRGEKLFF. The CDR3 DNA reads as TGTGCCAGCAGCTTGGGGCAGGGGAGAGGTGAAAAACTGTTTTTT. The variable domain in full, with the rest retrieved from reference TRBV5-6 and TRBJ1-4, is DAGVTQSPTHLIKTRGQQVTLRCSPKSGHDTVSWYQQALGQGPQFIFQYYEEEERQRGNFPDRFSGHQFPNYSSELNVNALLLGDSALYLCASSLGQGRGEKLFFGSGTQLSVL.